Described below is a single TCR beta chain sequence and its context. The data belong to a study of cytomegalovirus exposure and HLA in healthy donors. Study-level information: Most genotyped donors, over 70% of roughly 400, had Caucasian-associated genetic ancestry.

13 Jbeta primers and 60 Vbeta primers were used for the PCR. TCRdb's table, derived via immunoSEQ multiplex PCR, lists solely in-frame clones and lacks some. The sample includes around 130,000 clones, 60% to 85% of them seen just once. The CDR3 is 13 residues long. Germline lookup yields CDR1 SGHRS and CDR2 YFSETQ. This chain uses TRBV5-1 with TRBJ2-5, with D possibly being TRBD2 (6 bases). Matching the DNA end better, TRBJ2-7 makes the J call doubtful. This TCR was sampled from a woman between 18 and 29 years old in good health and CMV-seronegative. Sample: PBMCs. CDR3 amino acids: CASSFGGSYEQYF. The DNA of the CDR3 is TGCGCCAGCAGCTTTGGAGGGAGCTACGAGCAGTACTTC.